This T cell receptor beta chain was sequenced for a study of shared T cell receptors in the human thymus. V lost 4 bases and J lost 0; bases outside the gene matches: 5. Per the germline V gene, CDR1 is MNHEY and CDR2 is SVGAGI. The CDR3 is 16 amino acids. Profiled with immunoSEQ multiplex PCR; TCRdb holds only in-frame clones, not every one. The table includes almost 550,000 clones, more than 75% detected once. This sample also belongs to another study, concerning human thymus T cells. That report adds: Thymic and blood repertoires appeared to carry a bias in their V and J gene usage. Related work found strong thymic repertoire overlap between unrelated individuals.

Specimen: thymocytes. The rearrangement joins TRBV6-5 to TRBJ2-1; 8 bases fit TRBD1. This TCR was sampled from a boy in the first two years of life with a congenital heart defect. This chain's CDR3 is CASSLNRGVSYNEQFF. CDR3 DNA: TGTGCCAGCAGTTTGAACAGGGGGGTCTCCTACAATGAGCAGTTCTTC.